The clone carrying this T cell receptor (beta chain) appeared a few times. Its target is not known. The sample belongs to a study of post-analysis software for immune sequencing data. Broader study findings: Pronounced co-clustering by F measure was evident among identically batched samples. Controls had lower frequencies than patients of 4 or 5 TRBV segments, which included TRBV5-6, TRBV5-1 and TRBV20-1.

cDNA libraries of TCR beta carried unique molecular identifiers. TCRdb fed the PCR reads into MiXCR, producing one record per CDR3 protein. The sample records roughly 870,000 distinct CDR3 sequences, approximately 53% being singletons. This CDR3 has 13 amino acids. Trimming removed 0 bases from V and 9 bases from J, with 10 bases in between. The germline CDR1 and CDR2 sequences are SGHRS and YFSETQ. The TCR comes from a girl between 5 and 17 years old with multiple sclerosis. The sample was blood. The chain uses TRBV5-1 and TRBJ2-1; the D gene could be TRBD1 or TRBD2 (6 bases each). CDR3 protein: CASSLAKGGEQFF. CDR3 coding DNA: TGCGCCAGCAGCTTGGCCAAGGGGGGTGAGCAGTTCTTC.